This TCR beta chain was sequenced in a study of T cells in Graves' hyperthyroidism and ophthalmopathy. The CDR3 regions of TCR beta were amplified from RNA transcripts. In the first-round RT-PCR of the TCR CDR3, the HTBI primer set was used. TCRdb fed the multiplex PCR reads into MiXCR, producing one record per CDR3 protein. This table holds hundreds of thousands of distinct CDR3 sequences, about 14% found once. Only a few counts were recorded for this clonotype. This CDR3 has 15 amino acids. The V gene's germline CDR1 is KGHSH and CDR2 LQKENI. V shed 4 bases, J shed 5 bases, and the junction held 7 bases outside the gene matches.

The chain combines TRBV18 with TRBJ1-4, with 7 bases lining up with TRBD1. This receptor was taken from a woman aged 45-60 years with Graves' ophthalmopathy. Sequencing was done on a sample of blood. CDR3 in amino acids: CASSLGAQGNEKLFF. The DNA for the CDR3 is TGTGCCAGCTCACTTGGGGCACAGGGGAATGAAAAACTGTTTTTT.